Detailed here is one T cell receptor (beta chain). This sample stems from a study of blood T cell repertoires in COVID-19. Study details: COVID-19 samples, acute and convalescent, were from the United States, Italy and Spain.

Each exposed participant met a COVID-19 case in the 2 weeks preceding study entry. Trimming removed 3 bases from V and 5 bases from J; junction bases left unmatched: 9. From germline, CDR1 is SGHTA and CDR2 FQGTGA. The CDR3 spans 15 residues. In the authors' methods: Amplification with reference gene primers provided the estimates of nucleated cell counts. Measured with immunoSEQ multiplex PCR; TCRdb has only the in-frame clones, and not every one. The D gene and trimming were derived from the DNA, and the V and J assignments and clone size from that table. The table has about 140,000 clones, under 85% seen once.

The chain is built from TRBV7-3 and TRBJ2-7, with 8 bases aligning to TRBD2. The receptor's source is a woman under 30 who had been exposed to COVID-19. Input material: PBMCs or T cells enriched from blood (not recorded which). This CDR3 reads CASSFTSGPLDEQYF. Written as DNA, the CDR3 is TGTGCCAGCAGCTTCACTAGCGGACCTCTCGACGAGCAGTACTTC.